These T cell receptor beta chains were read from a single sample in a study of cytomegalovirus exposure and HLA in healthy donors. Sequencing was performed with immunoSEQ multiplex PCR; in TCRdb, only in-frame clones are kept and a portion is missing. The table lists about 99,000 clones, around 60% of them singletons. What was sequenced was PBMCs. The receptors shown here come from a woman in her forties or fifties in good health and CMV-seronegative. The CDR3 runs from the conserved cysteine through the conserved F or W. Each record gives: J gene, D gene, clone size, V gene, CDR3 protein, CDR3 DNA. A D gene is named only where the DNA matches it firmly. A row's size may be missing; if present it is once, few, many or a size class.

TRBJ2-3	-	-	TRBV10-2	CASDTGDTDTQYF	TGCGCCAGTGATACAGGAGACACAGATACGCAGTATTTT
TRBJ2-2	TRBD2	-	TRBV7-8	CASSSLAGVNPGELFF	TGTGCCAGCAGTTCACTAGCGGGAGTTAACCCCGGGGAGCTGTTTTTT
TRBJ2-1	-	few	TRBV5-1	CASTPGLPNFEQFF	TGCGCCAGCACCCCGGGACTTCCCAATTTCGAGCAGTTCTTC
TRBJ2-5	-	few	TRBV5-1	CASSWAQETQYF	TGCGCCAGCAGCTGGGCGCAAGAGACCCAGTACTTC
TRBJ2-1	TRBD2	-	TRBV6-6	CASSPWTSGANEQFF	TGTGCCAGCAGTCCTTGGACTAGCGGGGCCAATGAGCAGTTCTTC
TRBJ2-3	TRBD2	-	TRBV29-1	CSVRGDGTDTQYF	TGCAGCGTTCGGGGGGATGGAACAGATACGCAGTATTTT
TRBJ2-3	-	once	TRBV2	CASSLAAPTDTQYF	TGTGCCAGCAGCTTAGCGGCACCCACAGATACGCAGTATTTT
TRBJ2-1	TRBD2	few	TRBV4-3	CASSQGSPGLAGEISYNEQFF	TGCGCCAGCAGCCAGGGGTCACCGGGACTAGCGGGAGAAATTTCCTACAATGAGCAGTTCTTC
TRBJ1-2	TRBD1	-	TRBV28	CASSSGQGGYGYTF	TGTGCCAGCAGCTCGGGACAGGGAGGCTATGGCTACACCTTC
TRBJ2-1	TRBD2	-	TRBV9	CASSGREEGNEQFF	TGTGCCAGCAGCGGCCGGGAGGAGGGCAATGAGCAGTTCTTC
TRBJ1-1	TRBD1	once	TRBV30	CAWSVPGTVNTEAFF	TGTGCCTGGAGTGTCCCTGGGACAGTGAACACTGAAGCTTTCTTT
TRBJ2-2	-	-	TRBV19	CASSIAGTGELFF	TGTGCCAGTAGTATCGCCGGGACCGGGGAGCTGTTTTTT
TRBJ1-2	-	-	TRBV7-3	CASSLAEGVGYTF	TGTGCCAGCAGCTTAGCCGAGGGAGTCGGCTACACCTTC
TRBJ2-7	TRBD1	-	TRBV4-1	CASSQPGQGVSYEQYF	TGCGCCAGCAGCCAACCGGGACAGGGGGTCTCCTACGAGCAGTACTTC
TRBJ2-1	TRBD1	few	TRBV30	CATGQHTHNEQFF	TGTGCTACGGGACAGCACACACACAATGAGCAGTTCTTC
TRBJ2-6	-	-	TRBV7-9	CASSFSRSGANVLTF	TGTGCCAGCAGCTTCAGTCGCTCTGGGGCCAACGTCCTGACTTTC
TRBJ1-2	TRBD1	-	TRBV11-2	CASSRTGNYGYTF	TGTGCCAGCAGTCGGACAGGGAACTATGGCTACACCTTC
TRBJ1-4	-	-	TRBV7-2	CASSEGSARVLEKLFF	TGTGCCAGCAGCGAAGGTTCGGCGCGGGTTCTTGAAAAACTGTTTTTT
TRBJ2-1	-	-	TRBV27	CASSLSTVLSNEQFF	TGTGCCAGCAGTTTATCCACAGTCCTTAGTAATGAGCAGTTCTTC
TRBJ1-4	-	-	TRBV7-9	CASSFQGSNEKLFF	TGTGCCAGCAGCTTCCAGGGTAGTAATGAAAAACTGTTTTTT
TRBJ2-7	-	once	TRBV7-9	CASSRGHGYEQYF	TGTGCCAGCAGCAGAGGACACGGCTACGAGCAGTACTTC
TRBJ1-5	-	-	TRBV2	CASRSGTIGQPQHF	TGTGCCAGCAGGTCCGGGACTATAGGGCAGCCCCAGCATTTT
TRBJ2-7	TRBD2	-	TRBV29-1	CSVGLAMSSYEQYF	TGCAGCGTTGGACTAGCCATGAGCTCCTACGAGCAGTACTTC
TRBJ2-5	-	-	TRBV9	CASSPSLGSEETQYF	TGTGCCAGCAGCCCCTCCCTCGGTAGCGAAGAGACCCAGTACTTC
TRBJ2-4	TRBD2	-	TRBV2	CASSEWSSGTKNIQYF	TGTGCCAGCAGTGAGTGGTCTAGCGGGACCAAAAACATTCAGTACTTC
TRBJ1-4	TRBD1	-	TRBV28	CASGQTGTYEKLFF	TGTGCCAGCGGGCAGACAGGGACGTATGAAAAACTGTTTTTT
TRBJ2-2	-	-	TRBV29-1	CSARDTGELFF	TGCAGCGCAAGAGACACCGGGGAGCTGTTTTTT
TRBJ2-2	TRBD2	-	TRBV28	CASLLAGKIGELFF	TGTGCCAGCCTACTAGCGGGAAAGATCGGGGAGCTGTTTTTT
TRBJ2-1	TRBD1	-	TRBV9	CASSVVGQGADNEQFF	TGTGCCAGCAGCGTGGTGGGACAGGGGGCGGACAATGAGCAGTTCTTC
TRBJ1-5	-	-	TRBV6-5	CASGGREPGQPQHF	TGTGCCAGCGGGGGGAGGGAGCCTGGCCAGCCCCAGCATTTT
TRBJ2-3	-	-	TRBV29-1	CSARLGADTQYF	TGCAGCGCCCGACTTGGCGCAGATACGCAGTATTTT
TRBJ2-6	-	-	TRBV6-1	CAILQGRLEANVLTF	TGTGCCATCCTACAGGGAAGACTTGAGGCCAACGTCCTGACTTTC
TRBJ1-1	TRBD1	-	TRBV5-6	CASSFDRGRLNTEAFF	TGTGCCAGCAGCTTCGACAGGGGGCGTCTGAACACTGAAGCTTTCTTT
TRBJ1-5	-	-	TRBV7-9	CASSYTLGGGDQPQHF	TGTGCCAGCAGCTATACACTGGGGGGGGGAGATCAGCCCCAGCATTTT
TRBJ2-5	TRBD1	-	TRBV10-3	CAISAGQREETQYF	TGTGCCATCAGTGCGGGACAGAGGGAAGAGACCCAGTACTTC
TRBJ2-7	TRBD2	few	TRBV11-1	CASSSKGLAREQYF	TGTGCCAGCAGCTCAAAGGGACTAGCACGCGAGCAGTACTTC
TRBJ2-7	TRBD2	-	TRBV11-3	CASGTMGLSRNEQYF	TGTGCCAGCGGGACTATGGGGTTATCTCGGAACGAGCAGTACTTC